The clone carrying this TCR beta chain was observed at least ten times. Its antigen is not known. Each TCR beta library was made by quantitative 5'-RACE that incorporated molecular barcodes. TCRdb re-analysed the 5' RACE reads in MiXCR, keeping a single row per CDR3 protein. Altogether under 250,000 distinct CDR3 sequences are present, about 10% being singletons, with the ten largest covering 5.5% to 8%. This record comes from a study of CD8 T cells in ankylosing spondylitis. Trimming took off 4 bases at V and 0 bases at J, with 13 bases between the two ends. The CDR3 is 15 amino acids. Germline assignment: CDR1 LGHNA and CDR2 YNFKEQ. Broader study findings: Ankylosing spondylitis blood appeared to carry a characteristic TCR beta motif of several highly homologous variants. CD8+ cells made up the disease-linked clones, which were relatively rare in peripheral blood. It was reported that disease-linked clones were significantly enriched in matched ankylosing spondylitis synovial fluid.

The origin of this receptor is a male donor with ankylosing spondylitis or in good health (not recorded which). The V call is TRBV4-2, the J call TRBJ2-7; perhaps TRBD2 as D (6 bases). The sample was blood, either unsorted or a sorted T cell fraction (not recorded which). CDR3 nucleotide sequence: TGTGCCAGCAGCCCCGGGAGCGTGAGCTCCTACGAGCAGTACTTC. Protein sequence: CASSPGSVSSYEQYF.